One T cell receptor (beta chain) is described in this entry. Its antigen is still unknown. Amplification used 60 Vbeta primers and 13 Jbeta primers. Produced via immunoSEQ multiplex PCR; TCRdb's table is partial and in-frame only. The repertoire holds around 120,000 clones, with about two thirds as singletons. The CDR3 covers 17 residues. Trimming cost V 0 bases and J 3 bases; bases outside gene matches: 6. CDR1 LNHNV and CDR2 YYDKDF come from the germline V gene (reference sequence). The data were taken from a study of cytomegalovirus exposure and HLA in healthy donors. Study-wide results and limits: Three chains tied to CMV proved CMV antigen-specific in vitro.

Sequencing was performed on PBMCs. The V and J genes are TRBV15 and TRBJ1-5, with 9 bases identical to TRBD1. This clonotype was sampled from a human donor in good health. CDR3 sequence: CATSRDGTGIANQPQHF. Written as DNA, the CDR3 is TGTGCCACCAGCAGAGATGGGACAGGGATCGCCAATCAGCCCCAGCATTTT.